This TCR beta chain was identified in a study of cytomegalovirus exposure and HLA in healthy donors. V shed 4 bases and J 5 bases; nucleotides not matched to a gene: 6. Germline CDR1 reads SGHRS; CDR2 reads YFSETQ. This CDR3 region has 15 residues. The PCR had 60 Vbeta and 13 Jbeta primers. The data were produced by immunoSEQ multiplex PCR, yet TCRdb's version contains in-frame clones alone and is incomplete. The sample shows around 160,000 clones, roughly 80% of them seen only once. The receptor was isolated from a male donor in good health and CMV-seronegative. This chain joins TRBV5-1 and TRBJ1-1, with 12 bases that match TRBD1. The sequenced material came from PBMCs. DNA of the CDR3: TGCGCCAGCAGCGTGGGACAGGGGGCTCGTACTGAAGCTTTCTTT. It specifies CASSVGQGARTEAFF.